The rows below give T cell receptor beta chains drawn from one sample of a study of cytomegalovirus exposure and HLA in healthy donors. Produced via immunoSEQ multiplex PCR; TCRdb's table is partial and in-frame only. The sample consists of some 57,000 clones, around 92% of them appearing once. The sequenced sample consisted of PBMCs. These receptors all come from a man between 25 and 39 years old in good health and CMV-seropositive. Each CDR3 is given with its conserved first and last residue.

j_call: TRBJ2-7; v_call: TRBV5-1; cdr3_aa: CASSNLGQAYEQYF
j_call: TRBJ1-1; v_call: TRBV6-5; cdr3_aa: CASSYEAGEAFF
j_call: .; v_call: TRBV6-6; cdr3_aa: CASSYDGVDYEQYF
j_call: TRBJ2-2; v_call: TRBV6-1; cdr3_aa: CASRVDFSTGELFF
j_call: TRBJ2-7; v_call: TRBV4-3; cdr3_aa: CASSQGFSGRRYEQYF
j_call: TRBJ1-4; v_call: TRBV5-1; cdr3_aa: CASSFGRVGEKLFF
j_call: TRBJ1-4; v_call: TRBV6-1; cdr3_aa: CASSDTGTGKLFF
j_call: TRBJ2-7; v_call: TRBV7-8; cdr3_aa: CASSLAGGKDEQYF
j_call: TRBJ2-3; v_call: TRBV5-1; cdr3_aa: CASSLLTPPYDTQYF
j_call: TRBJ1-1; v_call: TRBV28; cdr3_aa: CASSLPMNTEAFF
j_call: TRBJ2-1; v_call: TRBV7-9; cdr3_aa: CASRLASHNEQFF
j_call: TRBJ2-3; v_call: TRBV7-9; cdr3_aa: CASSPSGRADTQYF
j_call: TRBJ2-1; v_call: TRBV4-1; cdr3_aa: CASSLIIRGRCDEQFF
j_call: TRBJ2-1; v_call: TRBV19; cdr3_aa: CASSIAQGGRGEQFF
j_call: TRBJ1-2; v_call: TRBV28; cdr3_aa: CASREDYGYTF
j_call: TRBJ2-2; v_call: TRBV15; cdr3_aa: CATSRLTGGTGELFF
j_call: TRBJ2-1; v_call: TRBV5-1; cdr3_aa: CASSPRGGNYNEQFF
j_call: TRBJ2-2; v_call: TRBV6-1; cdr3_aa: CASLTGDTGELFF
j_call: TRBJ1-6; v_call: TRBV6-5; cdr3_aa: CASSQDWAGDSPLHF
j_call: TRBJ1-2; v_call: TRBV7-2; cdr3_aa: CASSSGRGGAPGYTF
j_call: TRBJ2-1; v_call: TRBV30; cdr3_aa: CAWGGIASALSEQFF
j_call: TRBJ1-5; v_call: TRBV19; cdr3_aa: CASSIDPYEGGNQPQHF
j_call: TRBJ1-1; v_call: TRBV27; cdr3_aa: CASSSNRDRGLNTEAFF
j_call: TRBJ2-2; v_call: TRBV4-2; cdr3_aa: CASKGLADTGELFF
j_call: TRBJ2-1; v_call: TRBV29-1; cdr3_aa: CSVEVVALSSYNEQFF
j_call: TRBJ2-5; v_call: TRBV5-1; cdr3_aa: CASSLDQGGFQYF
j_call: TRBJ2-2; v_call: TRBV27; cdr3_aa: CASSFSGTGELFF
j_call: TRBJ2-7; v_call: TRBV10-2; cdr3_aa: CASSGNRGQNEQYF
j_call: TRBJ2-3; v_call: TRBV7-9; cdr3_aa: CASSSTTSTRGTDTQYF
j_call: TRBJ1-2; v_call: TRBV6-1; cdr3_aa: CASSQTNYGYTF
j_call: TRBJ2-1; v_call: TRBV18; cdr3_aa: CASSPTLGGNEQFF
j_call: TRBJ2-7; v_call: TRBV6-5; cdr3_aa: CASSFGLADTYEQYF
j_call: TRBJ1-5; v_call: TRBV18; cdr3_aa: CASSPPGGGGQPQHF
j_call: TRBJ2-1; v_call: TRBV19; cdr3_aa: CASSPSGSRFDEQFF
j_call: TRBJ2-7; v_call: TRBV7-8; cdr3_aa: CASSWTSSYEQYF
j_call: TRBJ2-3; v_call: TRBV6-6; cdr3_aa: CASSYRTSATDTQYF